This T cell receptor beta chain was observed in a study of shared clonotypes between healthy human individuals. Study information: Three plates were used per donor for CD4 naive, three for CD4 memory, two for CD8 naive and one for CD8 memory.

The CDR3 is 11 residues long. Germline V lookup: CDR1 MRHNA, CDR2 SNTAGT. The V gene lost 3 bases and the J gene lost 9 bases, with 8 bases spanning the gap. Across several immunoSEQ plates, the genomic DNA of each subset was split evenly. Assay used: immunoSEQ multiplex PCR; TCRdb lists only in-frame clones, some missing. The sample includes 2 million to 2.5 million clones, under 97% seen only once; the top ten take roughly 0.13%. This chain connects TRBV6-4 to TRBJ1-1; D unresolved. Input material: naive CD4+ T cells sorted from blood. Subset specified: CD45RA+ positively selected. This clonotype originated in a man between 18 and 29 years old in good health. DNA of the CDR3: TGTGCCAGCAGTGATGGGTCCAAAGCTTTCTTT. Translation gives CASSDGSKAFF.